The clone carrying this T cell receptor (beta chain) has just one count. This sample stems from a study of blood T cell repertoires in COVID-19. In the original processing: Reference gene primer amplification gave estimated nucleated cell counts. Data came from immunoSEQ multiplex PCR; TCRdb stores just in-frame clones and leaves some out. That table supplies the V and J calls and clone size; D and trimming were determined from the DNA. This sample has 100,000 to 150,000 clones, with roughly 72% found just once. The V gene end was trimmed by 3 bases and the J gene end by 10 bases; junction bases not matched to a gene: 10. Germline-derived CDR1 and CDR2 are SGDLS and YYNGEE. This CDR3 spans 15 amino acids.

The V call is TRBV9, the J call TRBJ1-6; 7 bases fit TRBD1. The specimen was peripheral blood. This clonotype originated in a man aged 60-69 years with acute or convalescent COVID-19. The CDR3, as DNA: TGTGCCAGCAGCGCCGGTACAGGGGATCCGTCACCCCTCCACTTT. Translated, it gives CASSAGTGDPSPLHF.